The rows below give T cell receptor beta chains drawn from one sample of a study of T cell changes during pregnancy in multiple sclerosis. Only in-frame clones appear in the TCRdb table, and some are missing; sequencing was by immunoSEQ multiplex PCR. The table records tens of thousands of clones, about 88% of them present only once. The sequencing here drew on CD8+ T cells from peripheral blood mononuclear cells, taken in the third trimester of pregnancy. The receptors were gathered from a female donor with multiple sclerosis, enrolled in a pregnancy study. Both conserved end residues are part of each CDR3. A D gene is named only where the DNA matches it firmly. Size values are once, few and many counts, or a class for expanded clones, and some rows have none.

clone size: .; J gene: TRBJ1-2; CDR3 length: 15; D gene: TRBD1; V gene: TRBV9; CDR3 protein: CASSVEGTVNYGYTF; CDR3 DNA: TGTGCCAGCAGCGTAGAGGGGACAGTCAACTATGGCTACACCTTC
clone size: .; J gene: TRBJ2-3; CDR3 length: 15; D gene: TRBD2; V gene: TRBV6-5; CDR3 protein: CASSHRGGGTDTQYF; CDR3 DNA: TGTGCCAGCAGTCACCGCGGGGGAGGCACAGATACGCAGTATTTT
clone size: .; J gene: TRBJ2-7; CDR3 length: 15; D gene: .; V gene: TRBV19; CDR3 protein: CASSIYGTPTYEQYF; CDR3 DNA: TGTGCCAGTAGTATTTACGGGACACCGACCTACGAGCAGTACTTC
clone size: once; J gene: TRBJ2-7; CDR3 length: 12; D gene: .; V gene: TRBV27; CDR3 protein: CASSYDGDEQYF; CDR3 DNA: TGTGCCAGCAGTTACGACGGAGACGAGCAGTACTTC
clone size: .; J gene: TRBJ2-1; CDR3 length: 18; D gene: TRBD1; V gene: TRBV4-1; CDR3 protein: CASSPRQGRSSSYNEQFF; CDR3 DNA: TGCGCCAGCAGCCCCCGACAGGGGCGTTCGAGCTCCTACAATGAGCAGTTCTTC
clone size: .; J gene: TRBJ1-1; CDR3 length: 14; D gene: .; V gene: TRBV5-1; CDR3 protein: CASSPSGVGTEAFF; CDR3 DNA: TGCGCCAGCAGCCCTTCGGGGGTAGGAACTGAAGCTTTCTTT
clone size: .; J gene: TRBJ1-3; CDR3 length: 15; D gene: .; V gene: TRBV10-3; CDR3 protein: CAISEPQGSGNTIYF; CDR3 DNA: TGTGCCATCAGTGAGCCCCAGGGATCTGGAAACACCATATATTTT
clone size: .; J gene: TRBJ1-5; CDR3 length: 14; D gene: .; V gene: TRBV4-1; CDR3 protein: CASSHAWENQPQHF; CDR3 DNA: TGCGCCAGCAGCCATGCCTGGGAGAATCAGCCCCAGCATTTT
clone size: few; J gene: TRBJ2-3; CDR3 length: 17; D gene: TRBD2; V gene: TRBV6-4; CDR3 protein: CASSDSASGGHTDTQYF; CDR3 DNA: TGTGCCAGCAGTGACTCGGCTAGCGGGGGGCACACAGATACGCAGTATTTT
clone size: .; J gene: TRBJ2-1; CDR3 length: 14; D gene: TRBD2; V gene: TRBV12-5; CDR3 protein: CASGWSGGRGEQFF; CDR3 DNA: TGTGCTAGTGGTTGGAGCGGGGGGAGGGGTGAGCAGTTCTTC
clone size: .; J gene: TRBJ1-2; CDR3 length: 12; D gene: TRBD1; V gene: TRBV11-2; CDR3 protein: CASSPDRDGYTF; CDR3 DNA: TGTGCCAGCAGCCCCGACAGGGATGGCTACACCTTC
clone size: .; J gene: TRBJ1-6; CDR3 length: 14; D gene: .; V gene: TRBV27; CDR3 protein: CASRLGRAWSPLHF; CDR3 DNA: TGTGCCAGCAGATTGGGCAGGGCATGGTCACCCCTCCACTTT
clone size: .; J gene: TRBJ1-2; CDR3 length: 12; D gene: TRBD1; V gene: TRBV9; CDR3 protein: CASRGQGYGYTF; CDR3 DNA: TGTGCCAGCAGGGGACAGGGGTACGGCTACACCTTC
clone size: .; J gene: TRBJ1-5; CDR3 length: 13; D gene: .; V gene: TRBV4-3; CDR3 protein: CASSQDRGQPQHF; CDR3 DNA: TGCGCCAGCAGCCAAGATCGCGGCCAGCCCCAGCATTTT
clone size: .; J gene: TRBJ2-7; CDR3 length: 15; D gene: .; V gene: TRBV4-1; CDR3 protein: CASSPHRGKSYEQYF; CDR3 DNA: TGCGCCAGCAGCCCGCATCGGGGGAAGTCCTACGAGCAGTACTTC
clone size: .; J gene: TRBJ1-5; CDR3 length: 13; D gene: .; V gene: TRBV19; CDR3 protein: CASSIQGGQPQHF; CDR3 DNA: TGTGCCAGTAGTATACAGGGTGGTCAGCCCCAGCATTTT
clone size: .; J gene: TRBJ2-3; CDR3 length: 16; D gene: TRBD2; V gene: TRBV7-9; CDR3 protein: CASSSRLAGGLDTQYF; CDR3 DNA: TGTGCCAGCAGCTCCCGACTAGCGGGGGGACTAGATACGCAGTATTTT
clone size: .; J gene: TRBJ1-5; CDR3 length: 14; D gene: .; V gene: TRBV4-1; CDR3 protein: CASSLHYSNQPQHF; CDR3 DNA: TGCGCCAGCAGCCTACACTATAGCAATCAGCCCCAGCATTTT
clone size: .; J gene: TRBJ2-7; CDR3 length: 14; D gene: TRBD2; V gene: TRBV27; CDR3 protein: CASSKRGAPYEQYF; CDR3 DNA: TGTGCCAGCAGCAAGCGGGGGGCCCCCTACGAGCAGTACTTC
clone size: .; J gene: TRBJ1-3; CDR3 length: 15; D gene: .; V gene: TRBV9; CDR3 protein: CASSVGARVGNTIYF; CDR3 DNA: TGTGCCAGCAGCGTGGGGGCAAGGGTTGGAAACACCATATATTTT
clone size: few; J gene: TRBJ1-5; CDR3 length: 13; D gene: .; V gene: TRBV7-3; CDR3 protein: CASSLDGNQPQHF; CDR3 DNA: TGTGCCAGCAGCTTAGACGGGAATCAGCCCCAGCATTTT
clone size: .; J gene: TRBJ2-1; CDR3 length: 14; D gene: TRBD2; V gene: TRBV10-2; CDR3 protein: CASASGGPYNEQFF; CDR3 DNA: TGCGCCAGTGCTAGCGGGGGGCCTTACAATGAGCAGTTCTTC
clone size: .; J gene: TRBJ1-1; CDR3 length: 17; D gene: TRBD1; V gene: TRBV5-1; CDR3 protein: CASSLGVNRGDGTEAFF; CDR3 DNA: TGCGCCAGCAGCCTGGGAGTTAACAGGGGTGACGGCACTGAAGCTTTCTTT
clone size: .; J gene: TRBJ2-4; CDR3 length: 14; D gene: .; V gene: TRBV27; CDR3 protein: CASSFGGHGNIQYF; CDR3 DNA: TGTGCCAGCAGTTTCGGGGGTCATGGAAACATTCAGTACTTC
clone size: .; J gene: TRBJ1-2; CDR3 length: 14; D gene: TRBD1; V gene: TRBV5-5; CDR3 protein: CASGPTGENYGYTF; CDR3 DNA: TGTGCCAGCGGTCCGACAGGGGAAAACTATGGCTACACCTTC
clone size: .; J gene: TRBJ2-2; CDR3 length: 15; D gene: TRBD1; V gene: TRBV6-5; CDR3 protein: CASSYWTGNTGELFF; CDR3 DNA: TGTGCCAGCAGTTACTGGACAGGGAACACCGGGGAGCTGTTTTTT
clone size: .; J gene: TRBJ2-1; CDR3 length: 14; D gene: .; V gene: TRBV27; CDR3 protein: CASSLFIRGDEQFF; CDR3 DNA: TGTGCCAGCAGTTTATTTATCAGGGGCGATGAGCAGTTCTTC
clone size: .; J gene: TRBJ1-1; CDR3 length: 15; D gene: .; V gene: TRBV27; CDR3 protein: CASSPLRRKGAEAFF; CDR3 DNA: TGTGCCAGCAGTCCCCTCCGACGGAAAGGAGCTGAAGCTTTCTTT
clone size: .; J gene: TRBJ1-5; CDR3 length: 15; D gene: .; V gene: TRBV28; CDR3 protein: CASSLPAAGNQPQHF; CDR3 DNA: TGTGCCAGCAGTTTACCGGCAGCGGGCAATCAGCCCCAGCATTTT
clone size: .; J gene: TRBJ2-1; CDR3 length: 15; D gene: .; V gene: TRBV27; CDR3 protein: CASSLAGEGYNEQFF; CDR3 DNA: TGTGCCAGCAGTTTGGCCGGAGAGGGATACAATGAGCAGTTCTTC
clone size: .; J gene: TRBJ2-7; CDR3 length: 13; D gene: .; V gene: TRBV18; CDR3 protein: CASSPLWGAEQYF; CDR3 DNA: TGTGCCAGCTCACCCCTCTGGGGAGCCGAGCAGTACTTC
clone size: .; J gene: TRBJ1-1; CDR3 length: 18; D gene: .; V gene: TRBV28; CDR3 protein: CASSFRGPYRALNTEAFF; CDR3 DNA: TGTGCCAGCAGTTTTCGGGGACCCTACAGGGCTTTGAACACTGAAGCTTTCTTT
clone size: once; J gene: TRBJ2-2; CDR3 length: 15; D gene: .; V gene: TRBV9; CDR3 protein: CASSVWLTNTGELFF; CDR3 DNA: TGTGCCAGCAGCGTGTGGCTGACGAACACCGGGGAGCTGTTTTTT
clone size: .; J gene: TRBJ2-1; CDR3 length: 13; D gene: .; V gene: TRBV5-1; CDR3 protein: CASSLGRSNEQFF; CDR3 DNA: TGCGCCAGCAGCTTGGGACGGAGCAATGAGCAGTTCTTC
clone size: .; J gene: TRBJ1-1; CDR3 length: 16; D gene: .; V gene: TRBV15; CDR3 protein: CATSGPGRVMNTEAFF; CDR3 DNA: TGTGCCACCAGCGGCCCGGGAAGGGTTATGAACACTGAAGCTTTCTTT
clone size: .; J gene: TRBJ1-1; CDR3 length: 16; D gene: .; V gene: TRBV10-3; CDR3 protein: CAISESIRHLNTEAFF; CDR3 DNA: TGTGCCATCAGTGAGTCGATTCGACACTTGAACACTGAAGCTTTCTTT
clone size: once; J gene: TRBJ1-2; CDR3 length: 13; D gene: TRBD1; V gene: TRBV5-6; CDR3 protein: CASSFQGVYGYTF; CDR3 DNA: TGTGCCAGCAGCTTTCAGGGGGTCTATGGCTACACCTTC
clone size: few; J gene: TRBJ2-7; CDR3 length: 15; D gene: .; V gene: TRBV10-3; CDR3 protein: CAAGAQGSGSYEQYF; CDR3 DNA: TGTGCCGCAGGGGCACAGGGTTCGGGCTCCTACGAGCAGTACTTC
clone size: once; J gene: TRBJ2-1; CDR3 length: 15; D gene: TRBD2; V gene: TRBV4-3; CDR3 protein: CASSQVIGGAVEQFF; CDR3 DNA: TGCGCCAGCAGCCAAGTTATCGGGGGGGCCGTTGAGCAGTTCTTC
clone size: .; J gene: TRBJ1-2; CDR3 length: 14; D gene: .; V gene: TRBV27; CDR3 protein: CASSPLGQIYGYTF; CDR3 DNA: TGTGCCAGCAGTCCCCTGGGGCAGATCTATGGCTACACCTTC
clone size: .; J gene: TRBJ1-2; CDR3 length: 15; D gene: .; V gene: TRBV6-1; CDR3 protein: CASSVDSETNYGYTF; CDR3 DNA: TGTGCCAGCAGCGTTGACAGTGAAACTAACTATGGCTACACCTTC
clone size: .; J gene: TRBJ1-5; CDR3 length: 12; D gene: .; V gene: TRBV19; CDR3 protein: CASREGDQPQHF; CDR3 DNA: TGTGCCAGTAGGGAAGGGGATCAGCCCCAGCATTTT
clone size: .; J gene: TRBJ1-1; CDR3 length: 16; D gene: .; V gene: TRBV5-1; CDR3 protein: CASSLDPGSMGTEAFF; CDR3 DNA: TGCGCCAGCAGCTTGGATCCGGGAAGTATGGGTACTGAAGCTTTCTTT
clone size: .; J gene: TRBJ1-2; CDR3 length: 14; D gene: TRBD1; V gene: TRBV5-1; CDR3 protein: CASSLRDRNDGYTF; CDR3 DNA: TGCGCCAGCAGCTTGCGGGACAGAAATGATGGCTACACCTTC
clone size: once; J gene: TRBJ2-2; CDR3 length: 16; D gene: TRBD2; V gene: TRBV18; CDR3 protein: CASSPRGSGDDGELFF; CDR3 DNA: TGTGCCAGCTCACCTCGGGGCAGCGGGGATGACGGGGAGCTGTTTTTT
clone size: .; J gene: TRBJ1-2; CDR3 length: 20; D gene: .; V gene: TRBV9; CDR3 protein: CASSLKSRTGLSSTWYGYTF; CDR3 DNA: TGTGCCAGCAGCCTTAAATCCAGGACGGGGTTATCTTCCACCTGGTATGGCTACACCTTC
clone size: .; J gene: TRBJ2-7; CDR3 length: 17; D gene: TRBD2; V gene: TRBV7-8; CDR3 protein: CASTQRASGVSSYEQYF; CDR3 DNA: TGTGCCAGCACCCAACGAGCTAGCGGGGTAAGCTCCTACGAGCAGTACTTC
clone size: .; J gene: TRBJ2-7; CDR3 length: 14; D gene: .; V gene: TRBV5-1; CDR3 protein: CASSPAGLSNEQYF; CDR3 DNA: TGCGCCAGCAGCCCGGCGGGGCTAAGCAACGAGCAGTACTTC
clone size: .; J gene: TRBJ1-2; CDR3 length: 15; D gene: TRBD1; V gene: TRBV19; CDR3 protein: CASSIVPRQGYGYTF; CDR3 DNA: TGTGCCAGTAGTATAGTTCCGAGACAGGGCTATGGCTACACCTTC